This T cell receptor (beta chain) stems from a study of shared clonotypes between healthy human individuals. Study at large: The plates for each donor numbered three CD4 naive, three CD4 memory, two CD8 naive and one CD8 memory.

Every subset had its genomic DNA shared out evenly among several immunoSEQ plates. TCRdb's copy holds only in-frame clones and misses some; the assay was immunoSEQ multiplex PCR. The sample includes more than 2,000,000 clones, 90% to 95% of them seen just once. The CDR3 spans 15 residues. Germline V CDR1 and CDR2: LNHNV, YYDKDF (reference sequence). The V end was cut by 1 base, the J end by 5 bases, with 14 bases between. General study findings and limits: For naive CD4 cells, 4% to 6% of clonotypes were shared across a handful of donors.

With respect to this clone: The antigen is not known.

The TCR comes from a young man in good health. Some clones in this sample may be carry-over from other donors' samples. Sequenced material: naive CD4+ T cells from PBMCs. Specified subset: CD45RA+ positively selected. The V gene is TRBV15, the J gene TRBJ2-5; no clear D. The CDR3 here is CATSRARISVETQYF. In nucleotides, the CDR3 is TGTGCCACCAGCAGAGCAAGGATTTCGGTTGAGACCCAGTACTTC. Filled out from reference TRBV15 and TRBJ2-5, the complete variable domain reads DAMVIQNPRYQVTQFGKPVTLSCSQTLNHNVMYWYQQKSSQAPKLLFHYYDKDFNNEADTPDNFQSRRPNTSFCFLDIRSPGLGDTAMYLCATSRARISVETQYFGPGTRLLVL.